This T cell receptor beta chain was found in a study of PD-1 blockade in classical Hodgkin lymphoma. Study-level information: Nivolumab 3 mg/kg was given intravenously every 2 weeks. Study-level points and caveats: Reports indicated that newly diagnosed patients had lower baseline TCR diversity than healthy donors did. Complete responders' diversity at baseline resembled that of newly diagnosed patients.

On this clone itself: As yet, its antigen is unknown.

The CDR3 totals 14 residues. The V gene lost 4 bases and the J gene lost 6 bases, with 15 bases spanning the gap. The germline CDR1 and CDR2 sequences are SGHRS and YFSETQ. Time point described: cycle 4 day 1 (C4D1), after less than 7 weeks of nivolumab. Following autologous stem cell transplantation, relapse occurred in every patient, and exposure to brentuximab vedotin varied. Magnetic negative selection of thawed PBMCs was the method by which CD4+ T cells were purified. Assay: immunoSEQ multiplex PCR; the TCRdb copy retains only in-frame clones and omits some. The repertoire holds around 37,000 clones, with more than 85% as singletons.

This sequence was found in a human donor with classical Hodgkin lymphoma. The specimen was CD4+ T cells from blood, collected before the fourth cycle of nivolumab. This rearrangement joins TRBV5-1 to TRBJ2-3; TRBD2 might be the D (6 bases). The chain's CDR3 is CASSQTSSGDTQYF. CDR3 in DNA: TGCGCCAGCAGCCAGACTAGTTCAGGGGATACGCAGTATTTT.